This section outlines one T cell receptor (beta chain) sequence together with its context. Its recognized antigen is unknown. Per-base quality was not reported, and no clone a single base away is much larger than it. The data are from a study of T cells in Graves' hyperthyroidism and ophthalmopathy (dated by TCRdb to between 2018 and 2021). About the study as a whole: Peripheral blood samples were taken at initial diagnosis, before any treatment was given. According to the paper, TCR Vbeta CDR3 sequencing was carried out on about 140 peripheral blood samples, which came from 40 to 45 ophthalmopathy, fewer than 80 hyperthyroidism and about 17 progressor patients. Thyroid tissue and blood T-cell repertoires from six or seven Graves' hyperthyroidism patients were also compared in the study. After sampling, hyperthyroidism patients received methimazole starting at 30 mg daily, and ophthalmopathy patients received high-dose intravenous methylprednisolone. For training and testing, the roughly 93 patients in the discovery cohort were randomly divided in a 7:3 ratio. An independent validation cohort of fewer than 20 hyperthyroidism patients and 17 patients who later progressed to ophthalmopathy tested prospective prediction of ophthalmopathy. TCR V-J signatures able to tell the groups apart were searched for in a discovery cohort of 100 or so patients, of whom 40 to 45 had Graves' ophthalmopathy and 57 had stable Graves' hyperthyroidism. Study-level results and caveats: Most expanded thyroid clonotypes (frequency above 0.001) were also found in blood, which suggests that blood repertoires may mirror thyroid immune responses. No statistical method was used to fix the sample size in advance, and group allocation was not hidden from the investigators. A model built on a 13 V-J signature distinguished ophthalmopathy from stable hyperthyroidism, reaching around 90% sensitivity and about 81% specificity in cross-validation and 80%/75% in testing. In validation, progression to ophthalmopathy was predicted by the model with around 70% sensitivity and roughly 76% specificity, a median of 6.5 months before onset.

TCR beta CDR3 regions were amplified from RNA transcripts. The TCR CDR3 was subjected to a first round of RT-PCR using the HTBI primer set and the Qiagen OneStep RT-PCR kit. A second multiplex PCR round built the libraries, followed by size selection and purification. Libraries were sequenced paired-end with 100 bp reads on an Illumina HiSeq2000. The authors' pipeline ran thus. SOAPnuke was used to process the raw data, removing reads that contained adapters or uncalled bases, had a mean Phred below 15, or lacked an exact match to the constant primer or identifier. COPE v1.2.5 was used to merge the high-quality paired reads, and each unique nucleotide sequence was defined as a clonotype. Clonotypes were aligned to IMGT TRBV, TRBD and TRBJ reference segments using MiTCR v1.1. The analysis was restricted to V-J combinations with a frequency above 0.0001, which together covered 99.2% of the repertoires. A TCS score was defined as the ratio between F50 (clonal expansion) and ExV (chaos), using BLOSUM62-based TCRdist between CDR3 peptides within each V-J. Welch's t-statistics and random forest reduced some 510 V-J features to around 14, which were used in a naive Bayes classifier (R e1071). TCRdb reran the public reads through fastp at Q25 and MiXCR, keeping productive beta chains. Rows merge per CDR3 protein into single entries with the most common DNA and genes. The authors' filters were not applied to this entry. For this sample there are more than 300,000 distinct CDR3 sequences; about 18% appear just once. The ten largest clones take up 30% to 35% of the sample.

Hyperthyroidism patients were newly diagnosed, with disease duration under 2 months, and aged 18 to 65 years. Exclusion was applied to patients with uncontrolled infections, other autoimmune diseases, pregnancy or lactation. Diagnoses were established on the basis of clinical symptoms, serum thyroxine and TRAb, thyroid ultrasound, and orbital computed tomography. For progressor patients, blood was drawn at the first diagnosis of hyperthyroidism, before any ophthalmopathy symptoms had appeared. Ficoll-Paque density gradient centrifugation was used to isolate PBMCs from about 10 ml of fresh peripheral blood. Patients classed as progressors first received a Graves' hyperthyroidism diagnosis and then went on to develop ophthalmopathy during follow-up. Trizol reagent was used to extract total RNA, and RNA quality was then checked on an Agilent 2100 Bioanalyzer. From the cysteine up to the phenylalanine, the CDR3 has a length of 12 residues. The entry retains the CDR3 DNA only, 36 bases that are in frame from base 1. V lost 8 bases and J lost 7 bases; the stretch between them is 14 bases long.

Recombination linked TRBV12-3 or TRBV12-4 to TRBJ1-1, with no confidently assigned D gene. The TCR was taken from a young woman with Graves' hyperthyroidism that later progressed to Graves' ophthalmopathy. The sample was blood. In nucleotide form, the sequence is TGTGCCAGCCGCCTTGGGCCCCGTGAAGCTTTCTTT. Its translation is CASRLGPREAFF.